This T cell receptor (beta chain) was recovered during a study of blood T cell repertoires in COVID-19 (dated by TCRdb to about 2020). General notes on the study: Samples covering the acute and convalescent phases of COVID-19 were provided by collaborators in the United States, Italy and Spain. The prospective study material was composed of cDNA or gDNA derived from T cells, B-cell-depleted T cells, or PBMCs. Deeply sampled blood TCRbeta repertoires from subjects exposed to, actively infected with, or recovered from COVID-19 were included in the dataset. The repertoires were released in a freely available public database meant as a resource for research on the immune response to SARS-CoV-2. The samples were drawn from the first 160 participants of the ongoing ImmuneRACE study and from 950 to 1,500 subjects provided by 6 global collaborators. Nearly every sample came with metadata listing a de-identified subject ID, COVID-19 status, age in years and sex. Where available, HLA class I and class II types were obtained from metadata supplied by the sample provider rather than from assay-based typing.

From the cysteine through the phenylalanine, the CDR3 covers 15 amino acids. The only DNA kept is the CDR3, 45 bases in frame from the first base. V sheds 3 bases and J sheds 4 bases, leaving 14 bases between their ends. Per the germline V gene, MNHNS is the CDR1 and SASEGT is the CDR2. Enrolling through a virtual design, the prospective study's participants ranged in age from roughly 18 to 89 years and lived across roughly 24 United States geographic areas. To assign participants to cohorts, the prospective study relied on clinical history that participants themselves reported in a screening survey and a study questionnaire. Exposed participants had been in contact with someone with a PCR-confirmed or clinician-diagnosed COVID-19 case within 2 weeks of study entry. In the prospective study, whole blood, serum and a nasopharyngeal or oropharyngeal swab were collected from each participant by mobile phlebotomists. Additional blood draws and questionnaires over an approximately two-month period could optionally be provided by prospective study participants. Before DNA extraction, blood samples from the prospective study were shipped at room temperature or frozen.

Study-level results and caveats: The quantity of clinical and demographic metadata differed by source and by participant and was supplied without curation.

Concerning this clone itself: Its binding antigen is unknown. No base-level quality is on record; no much larger clone is a single base apart.

TCRbeta CDR3 regions were amplified from genomic DNA using the immunoSEQ Assay, a bias-controlled multiplex PCR. The paper's data handling went like this. The number of nucleated cells in each sample was estimated by amplification of reference gene primers within the assay. Sequence reads were collapsed and filtered to measure the absolute abundance of every unique TCRbeta CDR3 rearrangement. Productive Simpson clonality was computed per sample as the square root of Simpson's diversity index over productive rearrangements. TCRdb holds this immuneACCESS table with in-frame rearrangements only. Some clones are missing; in checked studies, unresolved V genes explain under half, and the rest has no known cause. V and J calls and clone size are as listed in that table; D and trimming were resolved from the DNA. The sample table shows some 300,000 clones, and around nine tenths are seen once. The top ten clonotypes cover roughly 2.9% of the sample.

The receptor comes from a woman aged 50 to 65 who had been exposed to COVID-19. The V gene is TRBV6-1 and the J gene is TRBJ2-3; 5 matching bases give a weak D call of TRBD2. Source material: PBMCs or T cells enriched from blood (not recorded which). The nucleotide sequence reads TGTGCCAGCAGTGATCGGTCTAGCACCGCAGATACGCAGTATTTT. This is translated as CASSDRSSTADTQYF.